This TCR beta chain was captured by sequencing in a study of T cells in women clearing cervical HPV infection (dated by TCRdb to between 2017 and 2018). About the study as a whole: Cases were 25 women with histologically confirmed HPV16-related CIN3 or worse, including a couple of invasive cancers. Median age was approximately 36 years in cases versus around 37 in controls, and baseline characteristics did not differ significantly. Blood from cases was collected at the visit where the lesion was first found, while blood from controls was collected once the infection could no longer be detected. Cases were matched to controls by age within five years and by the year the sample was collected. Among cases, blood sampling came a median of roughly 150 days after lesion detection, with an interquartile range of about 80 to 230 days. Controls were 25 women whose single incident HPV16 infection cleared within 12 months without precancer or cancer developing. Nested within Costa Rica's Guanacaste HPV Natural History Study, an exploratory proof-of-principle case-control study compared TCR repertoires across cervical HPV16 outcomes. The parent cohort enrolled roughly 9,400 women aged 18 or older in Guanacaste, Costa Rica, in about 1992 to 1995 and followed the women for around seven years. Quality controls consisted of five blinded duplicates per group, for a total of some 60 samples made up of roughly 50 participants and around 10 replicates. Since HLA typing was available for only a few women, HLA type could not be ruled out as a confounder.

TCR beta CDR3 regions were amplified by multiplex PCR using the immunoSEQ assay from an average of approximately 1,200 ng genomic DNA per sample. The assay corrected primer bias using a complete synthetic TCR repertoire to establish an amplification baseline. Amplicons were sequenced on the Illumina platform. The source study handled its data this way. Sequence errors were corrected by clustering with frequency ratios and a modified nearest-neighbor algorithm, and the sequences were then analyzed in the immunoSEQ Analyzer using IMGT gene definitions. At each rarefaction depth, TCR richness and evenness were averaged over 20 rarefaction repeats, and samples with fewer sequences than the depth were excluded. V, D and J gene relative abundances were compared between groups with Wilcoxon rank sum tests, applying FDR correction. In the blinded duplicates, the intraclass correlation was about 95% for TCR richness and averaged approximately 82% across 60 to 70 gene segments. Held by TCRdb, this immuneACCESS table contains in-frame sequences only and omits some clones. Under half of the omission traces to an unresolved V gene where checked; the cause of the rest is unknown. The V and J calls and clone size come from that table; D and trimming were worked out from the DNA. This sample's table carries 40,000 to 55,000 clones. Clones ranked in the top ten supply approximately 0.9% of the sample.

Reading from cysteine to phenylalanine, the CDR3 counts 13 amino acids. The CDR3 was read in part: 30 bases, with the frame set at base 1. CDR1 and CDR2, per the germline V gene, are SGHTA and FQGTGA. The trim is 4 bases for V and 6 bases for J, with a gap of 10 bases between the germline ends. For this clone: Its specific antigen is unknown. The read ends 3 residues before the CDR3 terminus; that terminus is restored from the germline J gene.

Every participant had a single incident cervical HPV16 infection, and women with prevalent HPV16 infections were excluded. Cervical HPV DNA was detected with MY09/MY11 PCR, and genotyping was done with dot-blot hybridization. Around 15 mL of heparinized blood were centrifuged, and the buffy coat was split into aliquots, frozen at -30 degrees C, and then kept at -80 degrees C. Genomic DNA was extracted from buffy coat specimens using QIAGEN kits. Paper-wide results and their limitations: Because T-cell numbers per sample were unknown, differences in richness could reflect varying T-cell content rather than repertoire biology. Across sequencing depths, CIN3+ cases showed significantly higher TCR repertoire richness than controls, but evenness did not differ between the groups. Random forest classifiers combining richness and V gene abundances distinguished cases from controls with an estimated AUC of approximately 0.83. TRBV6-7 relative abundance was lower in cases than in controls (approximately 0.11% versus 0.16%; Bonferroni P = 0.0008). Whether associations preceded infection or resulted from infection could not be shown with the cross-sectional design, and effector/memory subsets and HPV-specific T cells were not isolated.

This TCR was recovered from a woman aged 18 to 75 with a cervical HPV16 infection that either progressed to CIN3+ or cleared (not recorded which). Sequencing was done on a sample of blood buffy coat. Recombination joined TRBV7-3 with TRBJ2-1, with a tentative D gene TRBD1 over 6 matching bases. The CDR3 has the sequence CASSSLTGNEQFF. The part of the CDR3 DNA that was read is TGTGCCAGCAGCTCATTGACAGGCAATGAG.